This TCR beta chain originates from a study of blood T cell repertoires in COVID-19. Study details: Whether acute or convalescent, the COVID-19 samples came from the United States, Italy and Spain. Sources were T cells, B-cell-depleted T cells, or PBMCs; the material itself was cDNA or gDNA.

CDR1 and CDR2 from the germline V gene are MNHEY and SMNVEV (reference sequence). The CDR3 extends over 15 amino acids. The V segment lost 1 base and the J segment 9 bases; nucleotides outside the gene matches: 8. In the original processing: Reference gene primers were amplified, and this amplification served to estimate nucleated cell counts. Method: immunoSEQ multiplex PCR; TCRdb's copy keeps in-frame clones and lacks some. The V and J calls and clone size come from that table; D and trimming were worked out from the DNA. The data show around 100,000 clones, around 83% seen once. The sequence was obtained from a human donor in a cohort sampled during active COVID-19. This chain uses TRBV27 with TRBJ2-1; 8 bases line up with TRBD2. Specimen: peripheral blood. This chain's CDR3 is CASSLYGGGRVEQFF. As DNA, the CDR3 is TGTGCCAGCAGTTTATACGGGGGGGGCCGGGTTGAGCAGTTCTTC.